The source of this T cell receptor beta chain is a study of CD8 T cells in Susac syndrome. Study-level points and caveats: Clonal expansion involving Susac CD8+ cells peaked in TEMRA cells and active patients. The study identified approximately sixteen and five Susac-specific public clones in total CD8+ and CD8+ TEMRA repertoires.

J was trimmed by 0 bases and V by 0 bases; bases with no gene match: 8. There are 18 residues in the CDR3. Germline lookup yields CDR1 LGHDT and CDR2 YNNKEL (reference sequence). With random hexamers, roughly 0.45 to 1 ug RNA was reverse transcribed. TCRdb re-analysed the immunoSEQ multiplex PCR reads in MiXCR, keeping a single row per CDR3 protein. The table shows tens of thousands of distinct CDR3 sequences, with approximately 96% occurring only once. To note about this clonotype: Its antigen remains unidentified.

What was sequenced was CD8+ T cells from PBMCs. The gene calls are TRBV3-1 and TRBJ2-5; 9 bases fit TRBD2. This clonotype was obtained from a human donor with Susac syndrome. This chain's CDR3 is CASSQDPTSGLYQETQYF. The CDR3 DNA follows: TGTGCCAGCAGCCAAGACCCGACTAGCGGACTGTACCAAGAGACCCAGTACTTC.